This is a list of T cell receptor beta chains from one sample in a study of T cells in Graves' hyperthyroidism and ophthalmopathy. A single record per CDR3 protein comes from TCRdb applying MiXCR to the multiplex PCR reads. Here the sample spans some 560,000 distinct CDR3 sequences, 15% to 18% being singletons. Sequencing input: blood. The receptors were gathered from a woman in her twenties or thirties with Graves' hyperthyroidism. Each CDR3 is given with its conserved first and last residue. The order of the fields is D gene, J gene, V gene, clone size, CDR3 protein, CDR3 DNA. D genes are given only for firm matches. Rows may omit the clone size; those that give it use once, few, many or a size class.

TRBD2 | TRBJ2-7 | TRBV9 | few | CAAGTRNEQYF | TGTGCAGCCGGGACTAGAAACGAGCAGTACTTC
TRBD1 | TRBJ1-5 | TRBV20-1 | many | CSADEGQGESQPQHF | TGCAGTGCTGACGAGGGACAGGGGGAATCGCAGCCCCAGCATTTT
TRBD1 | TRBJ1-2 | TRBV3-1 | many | CASSQGQGASGYGYTF | TGTGCCAGCAGCCAAGGACAGGGGGCGTCGGGCTATGGCTACACCTTC
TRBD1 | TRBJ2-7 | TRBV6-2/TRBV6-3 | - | CASRTGLTYEQYF | TGTGCCAGTAGGACAGGACTTACCTACGAGCAGTACTTC
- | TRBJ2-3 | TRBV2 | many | CASEGDRSTDTQYF | TGTGCCAGCGAGGGGGACCGTAGCACAGATACGCAGTATTTT
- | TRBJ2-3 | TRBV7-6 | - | CASSSRVATTDTQYF | TGTGCCAGCAGCTCAAGGGTGGCTACCACAGATACGCAGTATTTT
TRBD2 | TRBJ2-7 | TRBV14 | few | CASSQERERGEQYF | TGTGCCAGCAGCCAAGAGCGGGAGCGGGGCGAGCAGTACTTC
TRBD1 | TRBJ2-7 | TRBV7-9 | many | CASTPRDSYEQYF | TGTGCCAGCACCCCCCGGGACAGCTACGAGCAGTACTTC
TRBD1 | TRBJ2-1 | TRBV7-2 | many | CASSQRGQGAYNEQFF | TGTGCCAGCAGCCAACGGGGACAGGGAGCTTACAATGAGCAGTTCTTC
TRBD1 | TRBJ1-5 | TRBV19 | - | CASSGTVSNQPQHF | TGTGCCAGTAGCGGGACAGTTAGCAATCAGCCCCAGCATTTT
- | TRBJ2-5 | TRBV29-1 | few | CSVEEKTGRSRYQETQYF | TGCAGCGTTGAAGAAAAGACAGGGAGGTCGCGGTACCAAGAGACCCAGTACTTC
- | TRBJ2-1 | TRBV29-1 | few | CSVDRVSYNEQFF | TGCAGCGTTGACAGGGTCTCCTACAATGAGCAGTTCTTC
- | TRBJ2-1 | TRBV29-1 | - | CSVDSGGPSSYNEQFF | TGCAGCGTTGATTCTGGCGGGCCGAGCTCCTACAATGAGCAGTTCTTC
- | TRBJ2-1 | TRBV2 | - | CASSSLGPLGDEQFF | TGTGCCAGCAGCTCATTGGGGCCCCTTGGGGATGAGCAGTTCTTC
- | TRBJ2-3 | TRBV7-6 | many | CASSFAGSDTQYF | TGTGCCAGCAGCTTCGCGGGATCCGATACGCAGTATTTT
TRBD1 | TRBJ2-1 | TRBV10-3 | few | CAIRLETGLYNEQFF | TGTGCCATCAGACTCGAGACAGGGCTTTACAATGAGCAGTTCTTC
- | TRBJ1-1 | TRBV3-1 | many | CASSRPGPSRTEAFF | TGTGCCAGCAGCCGACCGGGACCTTCGCGCACTGAAGCTTTCTTT
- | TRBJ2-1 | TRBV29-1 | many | CSVRAGRGNNEQFF | TGCAGCGTGAGGGCGGGACGCGGGAACAATGAGCAGTTCTTC
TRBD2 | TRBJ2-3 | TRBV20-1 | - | CSARDLAGGPTDTQYF | TGCAGTGCTAGAGATTTAGCGGGAGGGCCCACAGATACGCAGTATTTT
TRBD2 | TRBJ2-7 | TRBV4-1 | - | CASSQDGDRVAGGPLSYEQYF | TGCGCCAGCAGCCAGGACGGCGATCGTGTAGCGGGAGGGCCCCTCTCCTACGAGCAGTACTTC
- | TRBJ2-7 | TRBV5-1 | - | CASSLVAELHYEQYF | TGCGCCAGCAGCTTGGTGGCCGAACTTCACTACGAGCAGTACTTC
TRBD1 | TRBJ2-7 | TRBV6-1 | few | CASMRQGADEQYF | TGTGCCAGCATGCGACAGGGGGCCGACGAGCAGTACTTC
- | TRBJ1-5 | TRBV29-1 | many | CSVEEGRNQPQHF | TGCAGCGTTGAAGAGGGGAGAAATCAGCCCCAGCATTTT
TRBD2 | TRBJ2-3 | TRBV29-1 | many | CSGGAGGRDTQYF | TGCAGCGGTGGCGCGGGAGGGAGGGATACGCAGTATTTT
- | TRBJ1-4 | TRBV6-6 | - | CANSYGPLATNEKLFF | TGTGCCAACAGTTACGGACCGCTTGCAACTAATGAAAAACTGTTTTTT
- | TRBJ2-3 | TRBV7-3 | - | CASSRRAMIDTQYF | TGTGCCAGCAGCCGGAGGGCCATGATAGATACGCAGTATTTT
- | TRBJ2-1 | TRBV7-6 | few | CASSSSARDYNEQFF | TGTGCCAGCAGCTCTAGCGCGAGGGATTACAATGAGCAGTTCTTC
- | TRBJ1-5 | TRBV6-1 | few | CANSYKPQHF | TGTGCCAATTCGTACAAGCCCCAGCATTTT
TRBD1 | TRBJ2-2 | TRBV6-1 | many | CASKGTGQVITGELFF | TGTGCCAGCAAAGGGACGGGACAGGTCATCACCGGGGAGCTGTTTTTT